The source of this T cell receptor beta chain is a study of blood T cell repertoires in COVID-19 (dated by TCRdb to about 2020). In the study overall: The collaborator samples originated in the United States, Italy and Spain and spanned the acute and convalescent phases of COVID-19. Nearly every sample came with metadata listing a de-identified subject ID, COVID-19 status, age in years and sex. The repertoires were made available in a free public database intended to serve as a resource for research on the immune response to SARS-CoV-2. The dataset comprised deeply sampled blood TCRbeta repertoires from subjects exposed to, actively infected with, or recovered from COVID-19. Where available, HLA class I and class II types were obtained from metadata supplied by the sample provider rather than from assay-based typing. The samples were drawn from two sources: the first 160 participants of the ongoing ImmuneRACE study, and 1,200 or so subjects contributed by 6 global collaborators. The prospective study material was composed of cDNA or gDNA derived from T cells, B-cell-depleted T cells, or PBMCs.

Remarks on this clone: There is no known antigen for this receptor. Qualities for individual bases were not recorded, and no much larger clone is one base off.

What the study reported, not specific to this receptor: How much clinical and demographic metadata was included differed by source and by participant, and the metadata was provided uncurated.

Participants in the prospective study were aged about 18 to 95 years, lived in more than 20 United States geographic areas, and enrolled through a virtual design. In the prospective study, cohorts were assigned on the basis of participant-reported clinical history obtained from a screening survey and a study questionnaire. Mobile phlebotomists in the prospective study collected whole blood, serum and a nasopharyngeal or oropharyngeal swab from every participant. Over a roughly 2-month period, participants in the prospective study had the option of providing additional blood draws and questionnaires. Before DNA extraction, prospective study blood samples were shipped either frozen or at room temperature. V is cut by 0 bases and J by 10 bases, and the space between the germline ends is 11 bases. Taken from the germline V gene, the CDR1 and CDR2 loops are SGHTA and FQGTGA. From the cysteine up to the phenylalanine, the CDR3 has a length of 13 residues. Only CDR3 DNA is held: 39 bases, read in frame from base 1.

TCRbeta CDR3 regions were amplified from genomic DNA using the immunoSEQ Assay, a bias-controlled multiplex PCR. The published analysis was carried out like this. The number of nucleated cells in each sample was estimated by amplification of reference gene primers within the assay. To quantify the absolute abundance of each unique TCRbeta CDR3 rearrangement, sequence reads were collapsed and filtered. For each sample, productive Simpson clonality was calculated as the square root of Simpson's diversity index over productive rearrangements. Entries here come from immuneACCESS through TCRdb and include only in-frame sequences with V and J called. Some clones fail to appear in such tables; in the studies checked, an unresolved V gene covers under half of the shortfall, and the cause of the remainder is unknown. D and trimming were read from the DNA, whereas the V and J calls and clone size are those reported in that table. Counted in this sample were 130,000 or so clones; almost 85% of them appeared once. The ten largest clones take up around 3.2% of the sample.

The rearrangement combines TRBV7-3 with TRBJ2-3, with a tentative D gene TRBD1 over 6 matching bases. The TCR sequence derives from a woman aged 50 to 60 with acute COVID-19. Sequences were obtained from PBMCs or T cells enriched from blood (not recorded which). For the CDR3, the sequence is CASSLTLQGSQYF. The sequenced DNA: TGTGCCAGCAGCTTAACGTTACAGGGATCGCAGTATTTT.